This TCR beta chain was observed in a study of CD8 T cells in Susac syndrome. The authors carried out high-throughput sequencing of TCR beta. They applied it to CD8+ and CD4+ T cells obtained from blood. CDR3 size: 16 residues. Trimming removed 4 bases from V and 0 bases from J; junction bases left unmatched: 4. Per germline, CDR1 MDHEN and CDR2 SYDVKM. When the RNA was reverse transcribed, random hexamers were used with an input of roughly 0.45 to 1 ug. One entry per CDR3 protein, called by TCRdb with MiXCR from the immunoSEQ multiplex PCR reads. Of 120,000 or so distinct CDR3 sequences in the sample, 95% to 96% were seen once.

This TCR was sampled from a human donor with Susac syndrome. The sequenced sample consisted of CD4+ T cells from PBMCs. This sequence joins TRBV28 and TRBJ2-7; 12 bases match TRBD2. The CDR3 region is CASSSSGRGASYEQYF. CDR3 DNA sequence: TGTGCCAGCAGTTCTAGCGGGAGGGGGGCCTCCTACGAGCAGTACTTC. Supplemented by reference TRBV28 and TRBJ2-7, the full variable domain reads DVKVTQSSRYLVKRTGEKVFLECVQDMDHENMFWYRQDPGLGLRLIYFSYDVKMKEKGDIPEGYSVSREKKERFSLILESASTNQTSMYLCASSSSGRGASYEQYFGPGTRLTVT.